A selection of T cell receptor beta chains follows, all from one sample in a study of blood T cells in healthy people across ages. TCRdb called the 5' RACE reads again in MiXCR, with one record for every CDR3 protein. The top ten hold under 30% of the sample, which has about 580,000 distinct CDR3 sequences, roughly 43% seen once. Specimen: blood. The receptors come from an elderly man in good health. Each CDR3 is given with its conserved first and last residue. The D gene is left open where the match is weak. The size of a clone is reported for some rows only, either as once, few or many, or as a class for expanded clones.

j_call d_call clone_size v_call cdr3_aa cdr3_nt
TRBJ2-1 TRBD1 . TRBV5-1 CASSLKQGAYNEQFF TGCGCCAGCAGCTTGAAACAGGGGGCCTACAATGAGCAGTTCTTC
TRBJ2-5 TRBD1 . TRBV11-1 CASSPEGAKETQYF TGTGCCAGCAGCCCAGAGGGGGCTAAAGAGACCCAGTACTTC
TRBJ2-1 . . TRBV9 CASSRLGGPNNEQFF TGTGCCAGCAGCCGTCTCGGGGGGCCAAACAATGAGCAGTTCTTC
TRBJ1-1 . . TRBV3-1 CASSQPRSAVVAEAFF TGTGCCAGCAGCCAGCCTCGGTCGGCGGTGGTTGCTGAAGCTTTCTTT
TRBJ2-5 TRBD1 few TRBV24-1 CATSVPGQGAVETQYF TGTGCCACCAGTGTCCCGGGGCAGGGGGCTGTAGAGACCCAGTACTTC
TRBJ2-6 TRBD1 once TRBV12-3/TRBV12-4 CASSSTGGAGANVLTF TGTGCCAGCAGTTCTACAGGGGGAGCCGGGGCCAACGTCCTGACTTTC
TRBJ2-1 . . TRBV7-6 CASSLLAPPYNEQFF TGTGCCAGCAGCTTGCTAGCGCCCCCCTACAATGAGCAGTTCTTC
TRBJ2-1 TRBD2 . TRBV10-3 CAISGTGGGANEQFF TGTGCCATCAGTGGAACCGGGGGGGGAGCGAATGAGCAGTTCTTC
TRBJ2-5 . . TRBV24-1 CATSGRVQETQYF TGTGCCACCAGTGGTCGGGTGCAGGAGACCCAGTACTTC
TRBJ2-7 . few TRBV7-2 CASSLGGQSYEQYF TGTGCCAGCAGCTTAGGCGGACAGTCCTACGAGCAGTACTTC
TRBJ1-2 . . TRBV28 CASSQTDGDGYTF TGTGCCAGCAGTCAGACCGACGGGGATGGCTACACCTTC
TRBJ2-5 . . TRBV10-3 CASTTGTQQETQYF TGTGCCAGCACGACCGGGACACAACAAGAGACCCAGTACTTC
TRBJ1-2 . . TRBV5-1 CASSDTGSDYGYTF TGCGCCAGCAGCGACACAGGATCCGATTATGGCTACACCTTC
TRBJ2-7 TRBD2 few TRBV7-2 CASSRGLAGYEQYF TGTGCCAGCAGCCGGGGACTAGCGGGGTACGAGCAGTACTTC
TRBJ1-4 . . TRBV3-1 CASSQDLSGTPDEKLFF TGTGCCAGCAGCCAAGATCTCTCCGGGACACCCGATGAAAAACTGTTTTTT
TRBJ2-1 . . TRBV6-6 CVSSPGASSYNEQFF TGTGTCAGCAGTCCCGGGGCTAGCTCCTACAATGAGCAGTTCTTC
TRBJ2-5 . . TRBV3-1 CASSRGRYGLETQYF TGTGCCAGCAGCCGAGGACGGTACGGCTTAGAGACCCAGTACTTC
TRBJ2-1 TRBD1 . TRBV14 CASSQWGTGGHSEQFF TGTGCCAGCAGCCAATGGGGGACAGGGGGACACAGTGAGCAGTTCTTC
TRBJ1-2 TRBD1 few TRBV7-2 CASSRDRVNYGYTF TGTGCCAGCAGCCGGGACAGGGTGAACTATGGCTACACCTTC
TRBJ2-5 . . TRBV3-1 CASSQHRETQYF TGTGCCAGCAGCCAGCACCGAGAGACCCAGTACTTC
TRBJ1-1 . few TRBV4-3 CASSLTGKGTEAFF TGCGCCAGCAGCCTCACAGGGAAGGGAACTGAAGCTTTCTTT
TRBJ2-1 TRBD2 . TRBV10-3 CAISTSGSSYNEQFF TGTGCCATCAGTACTAGCGGGAGCTCCTACAATGAGCAGTTCTTC
TRBJ2-3 TRBD2 . TRBV20-1 CSASIGTSGDTDTQYF TGCAGTGCTAGCATCGGGACTAGCGGGGACACAGATACGCAGTATTTT
TRBJ1-3 . . TRBV7-9 CASSFSPTRPSGNTIYF TGTGCCAGCAGCTTTAGCCCTACAAGGCCCTCTGGAAACACCATATATTTT